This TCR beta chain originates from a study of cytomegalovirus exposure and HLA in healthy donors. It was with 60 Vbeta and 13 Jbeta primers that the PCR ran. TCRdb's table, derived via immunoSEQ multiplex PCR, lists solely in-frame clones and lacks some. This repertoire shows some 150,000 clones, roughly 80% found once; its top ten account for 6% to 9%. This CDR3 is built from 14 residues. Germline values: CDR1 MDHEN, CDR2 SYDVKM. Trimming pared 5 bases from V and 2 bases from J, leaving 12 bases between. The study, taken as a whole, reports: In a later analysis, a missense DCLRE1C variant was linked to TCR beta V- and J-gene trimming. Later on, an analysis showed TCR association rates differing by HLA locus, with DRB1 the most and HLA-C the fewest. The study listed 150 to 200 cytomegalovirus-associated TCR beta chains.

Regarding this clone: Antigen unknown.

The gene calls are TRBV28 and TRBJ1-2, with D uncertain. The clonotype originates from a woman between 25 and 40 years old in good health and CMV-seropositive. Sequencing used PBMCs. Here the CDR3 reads CASSPAGVNYGYTF. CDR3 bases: TGTGCCAGCAGTCCCGCCGGGGTCAACTATGGCTACACCTTC.